The 12 T cell receptor beta chains below come from one sample, sequenced in a study of T cells in Graves' hyperthyroidism and ophthalmopathy. Researchers took RNA transcripts and amplified the TCR beta CDR3 regions from them. The HTBI primer set drove a first-round RT-PCR of the TCR CDR3. TCRdb ran MiXCR on the multiplex PCR reads and lists one entry per CDR3 protein. The data show hundreds of thousands of distinct CDR3 sequences, 24% seen once. The sample taken for sequencing was blood. Every receptor here comes from a woman aged 25 to 39 with Graves' ophthalmopathy.

This sequence joins TRBV5-1 and TRBJ1-2, with D possibly matching TRBD1 (6 bases). The germline V gene has CDR1 SGHRS and CDR2 YFSETQ. V was pared by 4 bases and J by 7 bases, with 14 bases between. CDR3 length: 13 amino acids. The CDR3 protein is CASSEGGIRGYTF. DNA for the CDR3: TGCGCCAGCAGCGAGGGGGGAATTCGTGGCTACACCTTC.

This clonotype was seen ten or more times. The chain has TRBV4-1 and TRBJ1-1; 10 bases line up with TRBD1. J was trimmed by 1 base and V by 1 base; bases with no gene match: 3. The length of the CDR3 is 16 residues. Looked up from germline, CDR1 is MGHRA and CDR2 is YSYEKL. CDR3 amino acids: CASSQAGDRGNTEAFF. As DNA, the CDR3 is TGCGCCAGCAGCCAAGCCGGGGACAGGGGGAACACTGAAGCTTTCTTT.

V and J are TRBV12-3 or TRBV12-4 and TRBJ2-7; unclear D gene. This CDR3 comprises 12 residues. The germline V and J ends were trimmed by 6 bases and 5 bases, with 11 bases remaining between them. The CDR3 spells CASSRTRNEQYF. The DNA of the CDR3 is TGTGCCAGCAGCCGGACCAGGAACGAGCAGTACTTC.

This clonotype was seen at least ten times. The chain recombines TRBV12-3 or TRBV12-4 with TRBJ2-2; tentatively, D is TRBD2 (5 bases). The CDR3 extends over 13 amino acids. Trimming removed 6 bases at V and 5 bases at J, with 10 bases between. The CDR3 sequence: CASRGAPTGELFF. The DNA for the CDR3 is TGTGCCAGCAGGGGAGCCCCAACCGGGGAGCTGTTTTTT.

V and J are TRBV30 and TRBJ1-6; unclear D gene. Germline assignment: CDR1 GTSNPN and CDR2 SVGIG (reference sequence). CDR3 length: 13 amino acids. Trimming cost V 7 bases and J 9 bases, with 16 bases left between them. The CDR3 nucleotides are TGTGCCTTGACGGGCGTTTTTGGTTCACCCCTCCACTTT. Protein product: CALTGVFGSPLHF.

This clonotype was counted between two and nine times. This chain links TRBV30 with TRBJ2-4, with D tentatively TRBD2 (6 bases). The length of the CDR3 is 12 residues. Trimming took off 7 bases at V and 10 bases at J, with 17 bases between the two ends. CDR1 GTSNPN and CDR2 SVGIG come from the germline V gene (reference sequence). The CDR3 DNA reads as TGTGCCTTGTGGAGGGTGGGGGGAATTCAGTACTTC. Its translation: CALWRVGGIQYF.

The chain carries TRBV5-1 and TRBJ1-1, with D possibly matching TRBD1 (5 bases). V lost 4 bases and J 6 bases, leaving 13 bases between the germline ends. Germline lookup yields CDR1 SGHRS and CDR2 YFSETQ. The CDR3 loop spans 13 amino acids. Written as DNA, the CDR3 is TGCGCCAGCAGCCCATCTCCGGGGGCTGAAGCTTTCTTT. Its translation: CASSPSPGAEAFF. Supplemented by reference TRBV5-1 and TRBJ1-1, the full variable domain reads KAGVTQTPRYLIKTRGQQVTLSCSPISGHRSVSWYQQTPGQGLQFLFEYFSETQRNKGNFPGRFSGRQFSNSRSEMNVSTLELGDSALYLCASSPSPGAEAFFGQGTRLTVV.

This clonotype was observed at least ten times. The J gene is TRBJ1-2, the V gene TRBV12-3 or TRBV12-4; D ambiguous. Trimming shortened V by 2 bases and J by 4 bases, and 11 bases separated the two germline ends. There are 14 residues in the CDR3. The CDR3 spells CASSLHSGAYGYTF. The CDR3 DNA is TGTGCCAGCAGTTTACATTCCGGAGCCTATGGCTACACCTTC.

The rearrangement uses TRBV28 and TRBJ1-2, with a weak D call TRBD1 (6 bases). Per the germline V gene, CDR1 is MDHEN and CDR2 is SYDVKM. The CDR3 consists of 15 residues. V was trimmed by 3 bases and J by 8 bases, leaving 19 bases between them. Written as DNA, the CDR3 is TGTGCCAGCAGTTTCGGTAGTACAGGGCCGGGAGGCTACACCTTC. Protein product: CASSFGSTGPGGYTF.

In its sample, this clonotype was seen a few times. The chain joins TRBV29-1 to TRBJ2-5; a possible D gene is TRBD2 (7 bases). V was cut by 8 bases and J by 1 base, with 11 bases left in between. Germline lookup yields CDR1 SQVTM and CDR2 ANQGSEA. The CDR3 has 12 amino acids. The CDR3 protein is CSTRGAQETQYF. Written as DNA, the CDR3 is TGCAGCACACGGGGGGCCCAAGAGACCCAGTACTTC.

This clonotype occurred many times. The rearrangement links TRBV9 to TRBJ1-2; maybe TRBD1 (6 bases). Trimming removed 4 bases at V and 8 bases at J, with 24 bases between. The V gene's germline CDR1 is SGDLS and CDR2 YYNGEE. The CDR3 has 16 residues. CDR3 sequence (DNA): TGTGCCAGCAGCCCCCTTGGGGGGCCCAGCGTACGGGGCTACACCTTC. Its protein is CASSPLGGPSVRGYTF.

This clonotype has at least ten counts. This chain links TRBV5-1 with TRBJ2-7, with D unresolved. This CDR3 comprises 14 residues. Per germline, CDR1 SGHRS and CDR2 YFSETQ. Trimming removed 4 bases at V and 0 bases at J, with 11 bases between. CDR3 sequence reads: CASSVELTSYEQYF. Here the CDR3 DNA reads TGCGCCAGCAGCGTCGAACTAACCTCCTACGAGCAGTACTTC.